This TCR beta chain emerged from a study of cytomegalovirus exposure and HLA in healthy donors. 60 Vbeta and 13 Jbeta primers were used in PCR. Profiling relied on immunoSEQ multiplex PCR, and the TCRdb table lists in-frame clones only, not all of them. The table records over 100,000 clones, around two thirds of them present only once. A word on this clone: Other DNA sequences within the sample encode an identical CDR3.

Germline lookup yields CDR1 MRHNA and CDR2 SNTAGT. Trimming took 6 bases from V and 1 from J; bases not matched to a gene: 2. This CDR3 region has 13 residues. Sequencing was performed on PBMCs. The sequence was obtained from a woman between 35 and 50 years old in good health and CMV-seropositive. The gene calls are TRBV6-4 and TRBJ2-5; 7 bases are a match to TRBD1. In nucleotides, the CDR3 is TGTGCCAGCAGCCGGGACAGCCAAGAGACCCAGTACTTC. Its translation: CASSRDSQETQYF.